This TCR beta chain emerged from a study of T cell repertoires in cytomegalovirus infection. Germline V lookup: CDR1 LNHDA, CDR2 SQIVND (reference sequence). The CDR3 sequence is 14 residues long. Trimming took off 4 bases at V and 0 bases at J, with 6 bases between the two ends. The study, taken as a whole, reports: HLA-C-restricted, CMV-specific TCR beta clonotypes were dominant ex vivo. Cumulative public TCR beta family frequency identified carriers of CMV plus the relevant HLA.

Each CDR3 protein gets one entry after TCRdb re-called the reads with MiXCR. The repertoire holds around 170,000 distinct CDR3 sequences, with over 13% as singletons. This clonotype was seen a handful of times. Antigen unknown. This chain uses TRBV19 with TRBJ1-4; D is unclear. The TCR comes from a human donor in good health (CMV status not recorded). Some clones in this sample may be carry-over from other donors' samples. Sequencing was done on a sample of PBMCs. The CDR3 loop reads CASSRRSTNEKLFF. The DNA of the CDR3 is TGTGCCAGTAGTAGGAGGTCAACTAATGAAAAACTGTTTTTT.